This T cell receptor (beta chain) was sequenced in a study of identical twins. There are a few counts of this clonotype. The CDR3 consists of 13 residues. Trimming took off 4 bases at V and 8 bases at J, with 11 bases between the two ends. All of the donors were Caucasians in good health. TCRdb passed the 5' RACE reads through MiXCR, listing each CDR3 protein once. The repertoire holds roughly 480,000 distinct CDR3 sequences, roughly 26% seen once, with 2.5% to 3.5% in the top ten. A further study also used this sample, focusing on T cells expressing NK-cell markers. Per that study: Within several experiments, an anti-gamma-delta TCR antibody kept the sorting limited to alpha-beta TCR T cells.

The chain combines TRBV12-3 or TRBV12-4 with TRBJ1-4; no definite D call. This TCR derives from a woman younger than 35 in good health. Sequencing was performed on CD4+ T cells sorted from blood. The CDR3 protein is CASSYRIREKLFF. CDR3 DNA sequence: TGTGCCAGCAGTTACAGAATCAGAGAAAAACTGTTTTTT.